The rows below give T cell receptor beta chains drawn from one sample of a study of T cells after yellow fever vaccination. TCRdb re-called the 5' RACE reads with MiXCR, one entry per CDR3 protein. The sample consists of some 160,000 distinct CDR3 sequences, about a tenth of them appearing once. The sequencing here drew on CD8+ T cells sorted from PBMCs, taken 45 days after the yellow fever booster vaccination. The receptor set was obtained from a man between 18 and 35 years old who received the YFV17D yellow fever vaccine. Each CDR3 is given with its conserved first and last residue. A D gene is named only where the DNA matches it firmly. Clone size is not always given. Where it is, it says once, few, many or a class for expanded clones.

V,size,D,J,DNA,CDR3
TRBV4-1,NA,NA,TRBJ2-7,TGCGCCAGCAGCCAAGTTTTAGGTGGGGGTACCGGGAACCCGTATGAGCAGTACTTC,CASSQVLGGGTGNPYEQYF
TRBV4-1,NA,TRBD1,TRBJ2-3,TGCGCCAGCAGCCAAGATCCAGGGGGCACCGATACGCAGTATTTT,CASSQDPGGTDTQYF
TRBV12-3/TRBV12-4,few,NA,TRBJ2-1,TGTGCCAGCAGCTTACCTAAGGGAGATGAGCAGTTCTTC,CASSLPKGDEQFF
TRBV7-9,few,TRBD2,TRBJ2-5,TGTGCCAGCAGCTTTAGCGGGGGGGCGAAGACCCAGTACTTC,CASSFSGGAKTQYF
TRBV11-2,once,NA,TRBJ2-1,TGTGCCAGCAGCTTAGGGAGAAACAATGAGCAGTTCTTC,CASSLGRNNEQFF
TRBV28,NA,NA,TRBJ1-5,TGTGCCACAGCAGAGGCCTTGTTTAAGCCCCAGCATTTT,CATAEALFKPQHF
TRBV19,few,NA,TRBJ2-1,TGTGCCAGTAGTCTTGGGATTCATGAGCAGTTCTTC,CASSLGIHEQFF
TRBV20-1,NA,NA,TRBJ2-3,TGCAGTGCTAGAGTTTGGGGGGAGAGCACAGATATGCAGTATTTT,CSARVWGESTDMQYF
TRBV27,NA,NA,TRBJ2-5,TGTGCCAGCAGTTACGGGACACAAGAGACCCAGTACTTC,CASSYGTQETQYF
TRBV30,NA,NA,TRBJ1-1,TGTGCCTGGCAGCCACTGAACACTGAAGCTTTCTTT,CAWQPLNTEAFF
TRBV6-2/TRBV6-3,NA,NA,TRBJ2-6,TGTGCCATATCTCGTGGGGCCAACGTCCTGACTTTC,CAISRGANVLTF
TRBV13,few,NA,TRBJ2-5,TGTGCCAGCAGCTTAAATGGGGGCAGGGATAAAGAGACCCAGTACTTC,CASSLNGGRDKETQYF
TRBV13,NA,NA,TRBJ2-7,TGTGCCAGCAGCTTAGATGCCTCCTCGGAGCGCGAGCAGTACTTC,CASSLDASSEREQYF
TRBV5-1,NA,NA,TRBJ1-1,TGCGCCAGCAGCTTGGGGACCTCAAACTTAGCTTTCTTT,CASSLGTSNLAFF
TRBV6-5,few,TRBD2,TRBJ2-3,TGTGCCAGCAGTTACCTAGCGGGGGCCCTCGATACGCAGTATTTT,CASSYLAGALDTQYF
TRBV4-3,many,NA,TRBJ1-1,TGCGCCAGCAGCCAAGACAGGGAAAGCACTGAAGCTTTCTTT,CASSQDRESTEAFF
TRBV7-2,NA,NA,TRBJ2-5,TGTGCCAGCACCCAGATGTACCAAGAGACCCAGTACTTC,CASTQMYQETQYF
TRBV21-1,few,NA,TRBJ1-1,TGTGCCAGCAGCAAAAGTGGACAGGGATTTGCCACTGAAGCTTTCTTT,CASSKSGQGFATEAFF
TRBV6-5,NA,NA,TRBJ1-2,TGTGCCAGCAGTGACGGACGACGTGGCTACACCTTC,CASSDGRRGYTF
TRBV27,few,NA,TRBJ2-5,TGTGCCAGCAGTTTACTAGGGGCCGGGGAGACCCAGTACTTC,CASSLLGAGETQYF
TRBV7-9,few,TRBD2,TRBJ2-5,TGTGCCAGCAGCCGGGGACTAGCGGGGCCCGGGCAAGAGACCCAGTACTTC,CASSRGLAGPGQETQYF
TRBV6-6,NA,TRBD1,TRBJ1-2,TGTGCCAGCAGTCCCCCCCGGACAGGGCGCAACGGCTACACCTTC,CASSPPRTGRNGYTF
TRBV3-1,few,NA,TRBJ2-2,TGTGCCAGCAGCTTAAGACCGGGGACAAACACCGGGGAGCTGTTTTTT,CASSLRPGTNTGELFF
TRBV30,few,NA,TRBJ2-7,TGTGCCTGGAGTCCGAGGGGGAGTTCGAGAGAGCAGTACTTC,CAWSPRGSSREQYF
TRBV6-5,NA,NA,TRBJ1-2,TGTGCCAGCAGCCTTCAGGTTAACTATGGCTACACCTTC,CASSLQVNYGYTF
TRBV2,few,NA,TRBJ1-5,TGTGCCAGCAGTGAACAGGGACGTAATAGCAATCAGCCCCAGCATTTT,CASSEQGRNSNQPQHF
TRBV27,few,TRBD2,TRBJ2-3,TGTGCCAGCAGTTCCCCGGGGGGGTGGGGCACAGATACGCAGTATTTT,CASSSPGGWGTDTQYF
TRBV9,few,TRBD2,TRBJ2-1,TGTGCCAGCAGCGTAGGGACTAGCGGGGGCTATGAGCAGTTCTTC,CASSVGTSGGYEQFF
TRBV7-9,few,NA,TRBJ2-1,TGTGCCAGCAGCACGAGATCGGACCGCGACAATGAGCAGTTCTTC,CASSTRSDRDNEQFF
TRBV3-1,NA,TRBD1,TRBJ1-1,TGTGCCAGCAGCTCCCGGGACAGGGAAAGAGACACTGAAGCTTTCTTT,CASSSRDRERDTEAFF
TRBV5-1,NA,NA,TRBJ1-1,TGCGCCAGCAGCTTGCTAAGGGGGGCCGACACTGAAGCTTTCTTT,CASSLLRGADTEAFF
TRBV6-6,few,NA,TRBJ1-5,TGTGCCAGCAGTTACGTTGGGGGGCTAAGTGATCAGCCCCAGCATTTT,CASSYVGGLSDQPQHF
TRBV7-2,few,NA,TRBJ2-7,TGTGCCAGCAGCTTCCGGGACACGGGGGAGCAGTACTTC,CASSFRDTGEQYF
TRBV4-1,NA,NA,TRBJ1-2,TGCGCCAGCAGCCAAGAGAGGGTTAAAGACTATGGCTACACCTTC,CASSQERVKDYGYTF
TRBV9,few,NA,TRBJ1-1,TGTGCCAGCAGCGTAGTTCACAGCACTGAAGCTTTCTTT,CASSVVHSTEAFF
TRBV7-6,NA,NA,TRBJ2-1,TGTGCCAGCAGCTTATGGGGTCCTACGAATGAGCAGTTCTTC,CASSLWGPTNEQFF
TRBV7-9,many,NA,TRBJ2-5,TGTGCCAGCAGCCCGGGATCCCAAGAGACCCAGTACTTC,CASSPGSQETQYF
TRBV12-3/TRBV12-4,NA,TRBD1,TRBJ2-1,TGTGCCGGGGGACAGGGAGGCAACAATGAGCAGTTCTTC,CAGGQGGNNEQFF
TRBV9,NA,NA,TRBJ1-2,TGTGCCAGCAGCGTAGATGGGGGTCCGCCGGATAACTATGGCTACACCTTC,CASSVDGGPPDNYGYTF
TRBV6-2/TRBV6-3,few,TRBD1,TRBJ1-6,TGTGCCAGCAGCTACGGACAGGGGTTCGGTTCACCCCTCCACTTT,CASSYGQGFGSPLHF